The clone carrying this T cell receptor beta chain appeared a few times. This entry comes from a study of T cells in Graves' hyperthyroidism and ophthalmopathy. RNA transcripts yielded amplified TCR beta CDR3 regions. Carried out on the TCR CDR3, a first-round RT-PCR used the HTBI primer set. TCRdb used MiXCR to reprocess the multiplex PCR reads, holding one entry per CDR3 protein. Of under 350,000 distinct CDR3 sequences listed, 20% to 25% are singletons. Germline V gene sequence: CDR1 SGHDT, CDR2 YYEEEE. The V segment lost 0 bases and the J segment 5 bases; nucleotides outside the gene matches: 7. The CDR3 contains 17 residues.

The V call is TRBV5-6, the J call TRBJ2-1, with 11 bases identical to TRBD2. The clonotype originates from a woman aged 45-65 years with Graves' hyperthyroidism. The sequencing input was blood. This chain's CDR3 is CASSLVSASGRNNEQFF. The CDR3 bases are TGTGCCAGCAGCTTGGTGTCGGCTAGCGGGAGGAACAATGAGCAGTTCTTC.